This T cell receptor beta chain stems from a study of long-term antiretroviral therapy in people with HIV. The wider study: The earliest samples came about a decade before the 2015 immediate-ART recommendation.

Version v3.0 of the immunoSEQ assay ran at survey level. TCRdb's copy holds only in-frame clones and misses some; the assay was immunoSEQ multiplex PCR. The sample shows 30,000 to 35,000 clones, about four fifths of them seen only once. Trimming left V 3 bases short and J 2 bases short, with 17 bases between. Germline CDR1 SGHDT, CDR2 YYEEEE. The CDR3 is 16 amino acids. As regards this clone: Its specificity is not known.

Cryopreserved PBMC, at 1-10 million per sample, were present before DNA extraction. General study points: ART was followed by higher diversity that remained below transplant donor controls.

Sequenced material: unsorted PBMCs, taken 1.9 years after starting antiretroviral therapy. J is TRBJ1-1 and V is TRBV5-6, with a weak D call TRBD1 (5 bases). The origin of this receptor is a man younger than 35 with HIV. CDR3 in DNA: TGTGCCAGCAGCTCGGCCCCCGGGACGCCAAACACTGAAGCTTTCTTT. Its translation is CASSSAPGTPNTEAFF.